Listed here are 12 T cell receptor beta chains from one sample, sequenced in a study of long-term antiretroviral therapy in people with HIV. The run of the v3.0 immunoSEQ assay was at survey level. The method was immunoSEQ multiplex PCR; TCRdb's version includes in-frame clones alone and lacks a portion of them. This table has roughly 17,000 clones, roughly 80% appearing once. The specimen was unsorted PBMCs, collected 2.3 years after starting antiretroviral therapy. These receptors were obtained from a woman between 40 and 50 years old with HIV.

This chain's CDR3 is CASSLAPGQGAAEAFF. The DNA for the CDR3 is TGTGCCAGCAGCTTAGCCCCGGGACAGGGGGCGGCTGAAGCTTTCTTT. The genes are TRBV11-2 and TRBJ1-1, with 12 bases matching TRBD1. This CDR3 has 16 residues. Germline V gene lookup returns CDR1 SGHAT and CDR2 FQNNGV. V dropped 1 base and J dropped 6; count of bases not matched to a gene: 6.

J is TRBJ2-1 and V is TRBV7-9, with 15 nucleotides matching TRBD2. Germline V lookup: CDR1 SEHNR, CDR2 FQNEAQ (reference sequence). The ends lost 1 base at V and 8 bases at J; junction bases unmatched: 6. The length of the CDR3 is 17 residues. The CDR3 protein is CASSLGTSGGAFYEQFF. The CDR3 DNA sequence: TGTGCCAGCAGCTTAGGGACTAGCGGGGGGGCCTTTTATGAGCAGTTCTTC.

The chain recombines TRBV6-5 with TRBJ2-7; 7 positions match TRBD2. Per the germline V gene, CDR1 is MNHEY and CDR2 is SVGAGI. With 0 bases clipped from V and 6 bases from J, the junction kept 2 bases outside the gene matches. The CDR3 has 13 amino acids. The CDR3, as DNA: TGTGCCAGCAGTTACTCGCCGGGAGGCGAGCAGTACTTC. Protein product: CASSYSPGGEQYF.

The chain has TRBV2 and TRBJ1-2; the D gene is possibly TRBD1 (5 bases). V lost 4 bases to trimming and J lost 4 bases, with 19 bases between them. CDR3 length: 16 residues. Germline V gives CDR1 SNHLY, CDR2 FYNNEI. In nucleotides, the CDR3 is TGTGCCAGCAGTGTTGGGGGTAGTGCCCGCGTCTATGGCTACACCTTC. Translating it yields CASSVGGSARVYGYTF.

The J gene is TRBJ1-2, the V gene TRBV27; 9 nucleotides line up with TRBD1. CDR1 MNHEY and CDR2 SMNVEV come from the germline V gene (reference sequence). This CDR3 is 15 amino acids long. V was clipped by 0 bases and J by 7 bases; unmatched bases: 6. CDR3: CASSLSGQGIVGYTF. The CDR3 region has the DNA TGTGCCAGCAGTTTATCGGGACAGGGTATAGTTGGCTACACCTTC.

The CDR3 coding sequence is TGTGCCAGCAGCTTAGCGGGACTTTTGAACACTGAAGCTTTCTTT. This sequence encodes CASSLAGLLNTEAFF. The chain has TRBV7-9 and TRBJ1-1, with a possible D match to TRBD1 (5 bases). V was pared by 0 bases and J by 0 bases, with 8 bases between. There are 15 residues in the CDR3. The germline V gene encodes CDR1 SEHNR and CDR2 FQNEAQ (reference sequence).

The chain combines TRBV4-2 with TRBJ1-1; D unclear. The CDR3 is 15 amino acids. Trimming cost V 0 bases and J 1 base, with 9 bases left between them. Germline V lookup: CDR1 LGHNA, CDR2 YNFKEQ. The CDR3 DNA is TGTGCCAGCAGCCAAGATCTCGGCTCGAACACTGAAGCTTTCTTT. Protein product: CASSQDLGSNTEAFF.

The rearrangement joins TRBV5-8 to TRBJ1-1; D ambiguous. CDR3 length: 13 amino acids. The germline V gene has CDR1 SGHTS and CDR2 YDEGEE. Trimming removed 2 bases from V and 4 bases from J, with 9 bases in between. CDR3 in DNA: TGTGCCAGCAGCTTTGGCCGGGGCACTGAAGCTTTCTTT. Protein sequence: CASSFGRGTEAFF.

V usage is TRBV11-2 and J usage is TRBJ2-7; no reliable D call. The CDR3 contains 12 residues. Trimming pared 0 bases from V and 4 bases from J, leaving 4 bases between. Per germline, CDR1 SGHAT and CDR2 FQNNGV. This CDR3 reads CASSLDGYEQYF. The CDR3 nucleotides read TGTGCCAGCAGCTTAGACGGTTACGAGCAGTACTTC.

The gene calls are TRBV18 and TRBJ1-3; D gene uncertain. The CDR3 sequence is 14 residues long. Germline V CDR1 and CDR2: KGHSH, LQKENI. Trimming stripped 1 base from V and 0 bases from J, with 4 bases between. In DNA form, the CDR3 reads TGTGCCAGCTCACCACAGTTCTCTGGAAACACCATATATTTT. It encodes CASSPQFSGNTIYF.

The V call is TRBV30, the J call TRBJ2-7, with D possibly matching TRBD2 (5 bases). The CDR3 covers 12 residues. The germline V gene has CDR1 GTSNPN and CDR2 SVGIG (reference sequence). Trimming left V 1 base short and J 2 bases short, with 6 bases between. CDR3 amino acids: CAWSGTPYEQYF. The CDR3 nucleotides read TGTGCCTGGAGTGGGACTCCCTACGAGCAGTACTTC.

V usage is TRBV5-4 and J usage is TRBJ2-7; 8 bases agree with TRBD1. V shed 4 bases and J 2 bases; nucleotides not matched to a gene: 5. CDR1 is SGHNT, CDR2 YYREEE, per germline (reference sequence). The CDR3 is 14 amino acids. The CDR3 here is CASSDRGTPYEQYF. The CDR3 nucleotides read TGTGCCAGCAGCGACAGGGGTACTCCCTACGAGCAGTACTTC.